This TCR beta chain was obtained from a study of tissue T cells after allogeneic stem cell transplantation. General study points: Across patients, clones rarely overlapped, yet motif clusters were shared tissue-specifically. Only a limited share of tissue TCRs appeared in blood or spleen. Anatomically similar tissues had similar TCR repertoires within each patient.

The protocol was immunoSEQ multiplex PCR, while the TCRdb copy is restricted to in-frame clones and leaves out a portion. The sample has over 45,000 clones, about three quarters seen once; the top ten hold roughly 0.59%. This clone was picked up a small number of times. The antigen remains undetermined. Here the gene names and germline are mouse. The same CDR3 arises from other DNA sequences in this sample as well. The source material was sorted cells pooled from one or two spleens. The clonotype comes from a pool of C57BL/6 mice in good health.

Incomplete CDR3 DNA: TGCACCTGCAGTGCAGGAAATACGCTCTAT. This gives the protein CTCSAGNTLY. The CDR3 as a whole reads CTCSAGNTLYF. V and J are TRBV1 and TRBJ1-3; D is ambiguous. Read coverage stops 1 residue before the CDR3 terminus; the germline J gene supplies the remainder. Trimming stripped 1 base from V and 5 bases from J, with 0 bases between. CDR1 is NSQYPW and CDR2 is LRSPGD in the germline V gene (reference sequence). The CDR3 has 11 residues.